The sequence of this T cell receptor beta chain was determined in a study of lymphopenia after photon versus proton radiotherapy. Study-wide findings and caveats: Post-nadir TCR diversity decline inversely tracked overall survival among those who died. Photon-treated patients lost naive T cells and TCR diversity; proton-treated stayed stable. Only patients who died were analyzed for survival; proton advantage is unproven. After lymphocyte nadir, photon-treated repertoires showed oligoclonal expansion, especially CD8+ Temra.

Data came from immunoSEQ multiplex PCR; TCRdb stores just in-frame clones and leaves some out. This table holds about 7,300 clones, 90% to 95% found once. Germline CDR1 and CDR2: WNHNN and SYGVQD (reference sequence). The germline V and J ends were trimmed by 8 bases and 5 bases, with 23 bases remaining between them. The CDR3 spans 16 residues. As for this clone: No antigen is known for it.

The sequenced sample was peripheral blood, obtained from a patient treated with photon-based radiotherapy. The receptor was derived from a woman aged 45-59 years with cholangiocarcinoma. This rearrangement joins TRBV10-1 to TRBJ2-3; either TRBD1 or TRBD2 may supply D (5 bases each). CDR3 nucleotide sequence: TGCGCCAGCTCGGGATCCCGGGACCCAGATATAGATACGCAGTATTTT. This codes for CASSGSRDPDIDTQYF.